The T cell receptor beta chain under discussion was sequenced for a study of cytomegalovirus exposure and HLA in healthy donors. General observations from the study: A list of roughly 160 TCR beta chains associated with cytomegalovirus was given. Researchers reported that a few CMV-associated chains were confirmed in vitro as CMV antigen-specific.

Germline CDR1 and CDR2: LNHDA and SQIVND (reference sequence). The CDR3 has 14 residues. V lost 3 bases, J lost 4 bases, and 10 bases lay in between. Here immunoSEQ multiplex PCR was the method, and the copy in TCRdb shows in-frame clones only, minus some. The sample consists of 120,000 or so clones, 89% of them appearing once. Concerning this clone itself: Its antigen is as yet unknown.

Sequencing was carried out using PBMCs. This chain uses TRBV19 with TRBJ1-3; possibly TRBD1 for D (5 bases). The receptor comes from a woman under 30 in good health and CMV-seronegative. CDR3 sequence reads: CASSITTEGNTIYF. The CDR3 DNA is TGTGCCAGTAGTATTACGACAGAAGGAAACACCATATATTTT.